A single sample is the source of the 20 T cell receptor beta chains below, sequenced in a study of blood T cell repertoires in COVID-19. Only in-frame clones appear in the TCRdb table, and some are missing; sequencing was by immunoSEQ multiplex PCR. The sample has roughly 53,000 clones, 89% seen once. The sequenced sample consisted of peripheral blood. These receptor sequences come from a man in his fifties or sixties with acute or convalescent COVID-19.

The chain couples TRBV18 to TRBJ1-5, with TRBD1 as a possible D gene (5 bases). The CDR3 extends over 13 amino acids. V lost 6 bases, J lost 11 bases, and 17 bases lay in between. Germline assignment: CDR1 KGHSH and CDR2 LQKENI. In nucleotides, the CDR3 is TGTGCCAGCTCCCTACAGGCCCTGAGGACCCAGCATTTT. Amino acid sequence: CASSLQALRTQHF.

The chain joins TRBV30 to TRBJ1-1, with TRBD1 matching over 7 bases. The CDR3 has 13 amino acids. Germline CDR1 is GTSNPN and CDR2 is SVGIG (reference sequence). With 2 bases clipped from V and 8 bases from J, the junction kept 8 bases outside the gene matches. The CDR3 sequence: CAWSLQRQGEAFF. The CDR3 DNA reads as TGTGCCTGGAGTCTCCAACGACAGGGAGAAGCTTTCTTT.

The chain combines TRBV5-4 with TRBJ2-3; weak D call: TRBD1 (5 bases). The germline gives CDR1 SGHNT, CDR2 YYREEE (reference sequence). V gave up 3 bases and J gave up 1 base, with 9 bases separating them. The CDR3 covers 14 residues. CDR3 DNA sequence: TGTGCCAGCAGCTACACAGGTGGCACAGATACGCAGTATTTT. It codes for CASSYTGGTDTQYF.

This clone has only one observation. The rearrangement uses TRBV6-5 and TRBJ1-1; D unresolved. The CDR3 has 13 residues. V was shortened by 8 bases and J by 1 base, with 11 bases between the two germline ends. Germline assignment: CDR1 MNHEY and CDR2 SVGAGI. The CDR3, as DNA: TGTGCCAGCCAGAGGTTTTCGAACACTGAAGCTTTCTTT. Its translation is CASQRFSNTEAFF.

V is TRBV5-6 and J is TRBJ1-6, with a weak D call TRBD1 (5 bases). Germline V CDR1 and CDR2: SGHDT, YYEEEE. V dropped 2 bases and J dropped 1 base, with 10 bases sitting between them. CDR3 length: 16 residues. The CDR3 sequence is CASSLNRGSYNSPLHF. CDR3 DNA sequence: TGTGCCAGCAGCTTAAATAGGGGTTCCTATAATTCACCCCTCCACTTT. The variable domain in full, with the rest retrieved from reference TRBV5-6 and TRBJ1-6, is DAGVTQSPTHLIKTRGQQVTLRCSPKSGHDTVSWYQQALGQGPQFIFQYYEEEERQRGNFPDRFSGHQFPNYSSELNVNALLLGDSALYLCASSLNRGSYNSPLHFGNGTRLTVT.

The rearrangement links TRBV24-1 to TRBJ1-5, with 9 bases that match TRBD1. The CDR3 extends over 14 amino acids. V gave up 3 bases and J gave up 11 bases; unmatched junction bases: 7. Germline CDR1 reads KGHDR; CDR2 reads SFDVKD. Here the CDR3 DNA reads TGTGCCACCAGTGATGGGGGTAGGACAGGGGCCCAGCATTTT. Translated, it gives CATSDGGRTGAQHF.

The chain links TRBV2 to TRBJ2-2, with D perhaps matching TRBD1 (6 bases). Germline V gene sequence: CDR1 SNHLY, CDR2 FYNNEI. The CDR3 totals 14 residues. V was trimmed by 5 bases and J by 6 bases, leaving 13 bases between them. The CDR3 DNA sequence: TGTGCCAGCAGTCAGGGGTATTTCGCCGGGGAGCTGTTTTTT. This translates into CASSQGYFAGELFF.

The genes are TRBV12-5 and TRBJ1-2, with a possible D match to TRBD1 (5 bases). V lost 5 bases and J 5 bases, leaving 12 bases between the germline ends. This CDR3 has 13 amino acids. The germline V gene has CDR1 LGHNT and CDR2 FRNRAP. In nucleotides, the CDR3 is TGTGCTAGTGGTACCGGGGGACTGTATGGCTACACCTTC. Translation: CASGTGGLYGYTF.

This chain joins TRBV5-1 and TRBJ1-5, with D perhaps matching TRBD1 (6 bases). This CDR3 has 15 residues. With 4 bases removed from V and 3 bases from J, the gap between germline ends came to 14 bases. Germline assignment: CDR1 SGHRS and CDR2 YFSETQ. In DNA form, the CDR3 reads TGCGCCAGCAGCAGGGATGGGGGCCCCAATCAGCCCCAGCATTTT. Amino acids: CASSRDGGPNQPQHF.

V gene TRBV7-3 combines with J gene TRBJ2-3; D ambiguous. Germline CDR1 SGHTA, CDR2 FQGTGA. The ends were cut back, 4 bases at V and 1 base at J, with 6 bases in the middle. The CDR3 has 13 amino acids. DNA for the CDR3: TGTGCCAGCAGCTCCCGGGGCACAGATACGCAGTATTTT. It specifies CASSSRGTDTQYF.

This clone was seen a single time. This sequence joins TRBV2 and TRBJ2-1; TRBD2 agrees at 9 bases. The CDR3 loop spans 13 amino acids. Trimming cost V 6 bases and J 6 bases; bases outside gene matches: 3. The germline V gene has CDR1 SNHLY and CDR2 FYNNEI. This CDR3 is CASRASGVNEQFF. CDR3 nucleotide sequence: TGTGCCAGCAGGGCTAGCGGGGTCAATGAGCAGTTCTTC.

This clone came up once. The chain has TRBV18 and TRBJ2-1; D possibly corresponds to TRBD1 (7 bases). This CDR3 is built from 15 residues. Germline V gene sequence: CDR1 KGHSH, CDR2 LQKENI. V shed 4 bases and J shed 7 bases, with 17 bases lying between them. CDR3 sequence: CASSLIIQGGNEQFF. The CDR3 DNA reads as TGTGCCAGCTCACTCATAATCCAGGGGGGAAATGAGCAGTTCTTC.

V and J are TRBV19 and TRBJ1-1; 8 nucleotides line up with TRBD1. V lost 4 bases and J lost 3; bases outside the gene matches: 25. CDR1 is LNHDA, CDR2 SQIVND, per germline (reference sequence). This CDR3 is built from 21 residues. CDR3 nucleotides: TGTGCCAGTAGTAATGGACGGGAGACAGGGGAATCTCGGGATATTGACACTGAAGCTTTCTTT. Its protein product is CASSNGRETGESRDIDTEAFF.

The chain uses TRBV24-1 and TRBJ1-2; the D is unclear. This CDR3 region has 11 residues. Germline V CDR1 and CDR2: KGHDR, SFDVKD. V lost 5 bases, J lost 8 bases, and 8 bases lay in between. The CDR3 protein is CATSGGLGYTF. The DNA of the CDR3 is TGTGCCACCAGTGGAGGGCTCGGCTACACCTTC.

The CDR3 region has the DNA TGTGCCAGCATCCCGGGACAGGGTAGTCAGCCCCAGCATTTT. Amino acid sequence: CASIPGQGSQPQHF. The chain uses TRBV6-6 and TRBJ1-5; 9 nucleotides align to TRBD1. The J segment lost 6 bases and the V segment lost 7 bases, leaving 7 bases of the junction unmatched. This CDR3 contains 14 residues. Germline V gene data show CDR1 as MNHNY and CDR2 as SVGAGI (reference sequence).

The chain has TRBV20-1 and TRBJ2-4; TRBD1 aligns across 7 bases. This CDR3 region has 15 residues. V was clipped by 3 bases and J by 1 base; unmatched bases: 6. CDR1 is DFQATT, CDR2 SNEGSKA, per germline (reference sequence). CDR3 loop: CSASHRGVAKNIQYF. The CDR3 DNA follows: TGCAGTGCTAGTCACAGGGGAGTTGCCAAAAACATTCAGTACTTC.

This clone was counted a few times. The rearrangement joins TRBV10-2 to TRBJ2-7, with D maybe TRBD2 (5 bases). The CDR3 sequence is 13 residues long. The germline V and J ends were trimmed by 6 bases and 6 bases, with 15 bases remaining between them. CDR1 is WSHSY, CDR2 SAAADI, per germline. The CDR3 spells CASSVAEVPEQYF. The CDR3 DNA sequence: TGCGCCAGCAGCGTGGCGGAGGTTCCCGAGCAGTACTTC.

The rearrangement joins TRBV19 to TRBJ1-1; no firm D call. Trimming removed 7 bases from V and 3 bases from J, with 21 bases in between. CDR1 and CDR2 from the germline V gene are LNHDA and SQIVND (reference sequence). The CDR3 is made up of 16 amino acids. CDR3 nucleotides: TGTGCCAGTACCCGGGTATGGGGTTCCGGGGACACTGAAGCTTTCTTT. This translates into CASTRVWGSGDTEAFF.

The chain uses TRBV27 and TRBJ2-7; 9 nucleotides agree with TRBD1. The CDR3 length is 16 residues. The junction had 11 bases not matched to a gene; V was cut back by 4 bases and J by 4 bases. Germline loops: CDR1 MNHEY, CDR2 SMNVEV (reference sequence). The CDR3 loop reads CASSSPLSGTGYEQYF. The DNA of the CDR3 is TGTGCCAGCAGTTCCCCACTCTCCGGGACAGGGTACGAGCAGTACTTC.

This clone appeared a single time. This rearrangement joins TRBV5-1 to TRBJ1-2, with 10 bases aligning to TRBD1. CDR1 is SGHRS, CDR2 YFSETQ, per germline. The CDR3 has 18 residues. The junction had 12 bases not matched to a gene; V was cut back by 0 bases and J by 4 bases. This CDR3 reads CASSLGHTTGGASYGYTF. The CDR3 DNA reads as TGCGCCAGCAGCTTGGGGCATACGACAGGGGGCGCATCCTATGGCTACACCTTC.